Listed below are T cell receptor beta chains from one sample, sequenced in a study of a mutant IDH1 vaccine in newly diagnosed glioma. The data were produced by immunoSEQ multiplex PCR, yet TCRdb's version contains in-frame clones alone and is incomplete. The data show 30,000 to 40,000 clones, roughly 89% seen once. These receptors are not linked to any known antigen. The sequences come from PBMCs, collected from a glioma patient whose treatment included an IDH1 peptide vaccine. The receptors stem from a woman aged 25 to 39 with glioma. Each CDR3 is given with its conserved first and last residue. D genes are given only for firm matches. Clone size is given for some rows only: seen once, a few or many times, or a class if the clone is expanded.

j_call	d_call	v_call	clone_size	cdr3_nt	cdr3_aa
TRBJ1-2	-	TRBV20-1	-	TGCAGTGCTAGATCGGGTTATGGCTACACCTTC	CSARSGYGYTF
TRBJ2-7	TRBD2	TRBV5-6	-	TGTGCCAGCAGCCCCGAGGCCAGCGGGGGCACCTACGAGCAGTACTTC	CASSPEASGGTYEQYF
TRBJ1-4	-	TRBV6-5	-	TGTGCCAGCAGAAAGGACGGTGCAACTAATGAAAAACTGTTTTTT	CASRKDGATNEKLFF
TRBJ2-2	TRBD1	TRBV28	-	TGTGCCAGCAGTCACCGACAGGGCAACACCGGGGAGCTGTTTTTT	CASSHRQGNTGELFF
TRBJ2-2	-	TRBV5-1	-	TGCGCCAGCAGCTTGCAGGGGTCCGGGGAGCTGTTTTTT	CASSLQGSGELFF
TRBJ2-5	TRBD2	TRBV10-1	once	TGCGCCAGCAGTGAGACGGGGTCGGGAGGGACCCAGTACTTC	CASSETGSGGTQYF
TRBJ1-1	-	TRBV25-1	once	TGTGCCAGCAGTGATAGACTCCCACAAGCTTTCTTT	CASSDRLPQAFF
TRBJ2-1	TRBD2	TRBV5-1	-	TGCGCCAGCAGCTTGGCCCAGGGGAGCGGGGGGCAGATCTTC	CASSLAQGSGGQIF
TRBJ1-6	TRBD1	TRBV28	-	TGTGCCAGCAGCCGCGGGACAGGGGAGGTGGATTCACCCCTCCACTTT	CASSRGTGEVDSPLHF
TRBJ1-2	-	TRBV4-1	-	TGCGCCAGCAGCCAACCGGGACAACGAAACTATGGCTACACCTTC	CASSQPGQRNYGYTF
TRBJ1-5	-	TRBV29-1	-	TGCAGCGTAAGGGACGGATCGAATCAGCCCCAGCATTTT	CSVRDGSNQPQHF
TRBJ2-1	TRBD1	TRBV2	-	TGTGCCAGCAGTGAGGAGACAGGGGATGAGCAGTTCTTC	CASSEETGDEQFF
TRBJ2-1	-	TRBV19	medium-sized	TGTGCCAGTAGAGCACTCCTGGGGTCCAGCAATGAGCAGTTCTTC	CASRALLGSSNEQFF
TRBJ1-1	-	TRBV5-1	-	TGCGCCAGCTCCTGGGGGGGGCCGAACACTGAAGCTTTCTTT	CASSWGGPNTEAFF
TRBJ1-2	-	TRBV20-1	-	TGCAGTGCGGCGAGGGATGGCTACACCTTC	CSAARDGYTF
TRBJ2-5	TRBD1	TRBV5-4	-	TGTGCCAGCAGCGGTAAACAGGGGGCTCAAGAGACCCAGTACTTC	CASSGKQGAQETQYF
TRBJ1-4	TRBD1	TRBV13	-	TGTGCCAGCAGCACCAGACAGGGGGCGGTCGGAAAACTGTTTTTT	CASSTRQGAVGKLFF
TRBJ2-5	-	TRBV5-1	-	TGCGCCAGCAGCGGGTTCGGGCAGCCCCAAGAGACCCAGTACTTC	CASSGFGQPQETQYF
TRBJ1-5	-	TRBV4-2	-	TGTGCCAGCAGCCAGCTTGGACAAGGCAATCAGCCCCAGCATTTT	CASSQLGQGNQPQHF
TRBJ1-1	-	TRBV5-6	-	TGTGCCAGCAGCTTGGGGCCGAACACTGAAGCTTTCTTT	CASSLGPNTEAFF
TRBJ2-3	-	TRBV27	once	TGTGCCAGCAGGGAGGCCTTGACTAGGCGGCCAGATACGCAGTATTTT	CASREALTRRPDTQYF
TRBJ2-5	-	TRBV4-1	once	TGCGCCAGCAGCCTGATGATGATGGAGACCCAGTACTTC	CASSLMMMETQYF
TRBJ1-2	TRBD1	TRBV5-6	once	TGTGCCAGCAGTCTGGGTCCGGGACAGGGGGCCTTTGGCTACACCTTC	CASSLGPGQGAFGYTF
TRBJ2-1	-	TRBV6-5	few	TGTGCCAGCAGCACTAGGAATGAGCAGTTCTTC	CASSTRNEQFF
TRBJ2-2	TRBD2	TRBV5-1	-	TGCGCCAGCAGCTCGCGGCGGAGTAGCGGGGGGGCCGGGACCGGGGAGCTGTTTTTT	CASSSRRSSGGAGTGELFF
TRBJ1-2	TRBD1	TRBV6-5	-	TGTGCCAGCAGTTATTCGTCCCAGGGGGGGGGCTATGGCTACACCTTC	CASSYSSQGGGYGYTF
TRBJ1-1	-	TRBV11-2	-	TGTGCCAGCAGCTTGAGCTTAAAGACTGAAGCTTTCTTT	CASSLSLKTEAFF
TRBJ1-2	TRBD1	TRBV5-4	-	TGTGCCAGCAGCTTGCAGGGGGTCTTTAGGAATGGCTACACCTTC	CASSLQGVFRNGYTF
TRBJ2-4	TRBD1	TRBV5-6	-	TGTGCCAGGGACAGGGACAAAAACATTCAGTACTTC	CARDRDKNIQYF
TRBJ1-2	-	TRBV10-3	once	TGTGCCATCAGTGAGGCTCAGGGAGGAAGTGGCTACACCTTC	CAISEAQGGSGYTF
TRBJ1-5	-	TRBV7-6	-	TGTGCCAGCAGCTTAGGTGGGTATGACCAGCCCCAGCATTTT	CASSLGGYDQPQHF
TRBJ2-2	-	TRBV7-9	-	TGTGCCAGCAGCTCCCAGTACACCGGGGAGCTGTTTTTT	CASSSQYTGELFF
TRBJ1-1	-	TRBV18	-	TGTGCCAGCTCACCCCTCGACGGCAAGAGGTCTTTCTTT	CASSPLDGKRSFF
TRBJ1-1	-	TRBV5-1	-	TGCGCCAGCAGCTTGATAGAGGGAATGAACACTGAAGCTTTCTTT	CASSLIEGMNTEAFF
TRBJ1-4	-	TRBV5-1	-	TGCGCCAGCAGCTTGGAGGGTCGAGGAGGGGGGAATGAAAAACTGTTTTTT	CASSLEGRGGGNEKLFF
TRBJ2-5	-	TRBV18	-	TGTGCCAGCTCACCAGGAGGGGTTGAGACCCAGTACTTC	CASSPGGVETQYF
TRBJ2-3	TRBD2	TRBV5-1	few	TGCGCCAGCAGCTTGGCCTACAGCGGGGGGGGTGAAGATACGCAGTATTTT	CASSLAYSGGGEDTQYF
TRBJ2-7	TRBD1	TRBV5-6	-	TGTGCCAGCAGCGGATCAGGGACAGCCTACGAGCAGTACTTC	CASSGSGTAYEQYF
TRBJ1-1	TRBD1	TRBV6-1	-	TGTGCCAGCAGTTCGACAGGGATCGACACTGAAGCTTTCTTT	CASSSTGIDTEAFF
TRBJ1-4	-	TRBV4-1	-	TGCGCCAGCAGCCAAGCCGGGCGGGGGGCCCTTAATGAAAAACTGTTTTTT	CASSQAGRGALNEKLFF
TRBJ1-1	TRBD1	TRBV5-4	-	TGTGCCAGCAGCAAGGACAGGTGGATGAACACTGAAGCTTTCTTT	CASSKDRWMNTEAFF
TRBJ1-4	TRBD1	TRBV7-9	-	TGTGCCAGCAGCCCCCGGCCCGGGACAGCGAGGGAAAAACTGTTTTTT	CASSPRPGTAREKLFF
TRBJ1-4	TRBD1	TRBV5-6	-	TGTGCCAGCAGCTTCGGACAGGGGGGAGAACTGTTTTTT	CASSFGQGGELFF
TRBJ2-1	TRBD2	TRBV25-1	-	TGTGCCAGCAGTGGACTAGCGGACAATGAGCAGTTCTTC	CASSGLADNEQFF
TRBJ1-1	-	TRBV9	-	TGTGCCAGCAGCGTAGGGTTCCAGGGCCACAATGAAGCTTTCTTT	CASSVGFQGHNEAFF
TRBJ2-1	TRBD1	TRBV29-1	-	TGCAGCGCCGACGGACAGGGATACAATGAGCAGTTCTTC	CSADGQGYNEQFF
TRBJ1-1	-	TRBV27	-	TGTGCCAGCAGTACCCCGGGAGCTGAAGCTTTCTTT	CASSTPGAEAFF
TRBJ1-5	TRBD1	TRBV5-4	few	TGTGCCAGCAGCACGGGACAGGATAATCAGCCCCAGCATTTT	CASSTGQDNQPQHF
TRBJ1-3	-	TRBV5-1	-	TGCGCCAGCAGCTTGGCCGTGGGCTCATCTGGAAACACCATATATTTT	CASSLAVGSSGNTIYF